This record looks at one T cell receptor (beta chain) sequence and its context. No antigen is known for it. This specimen belongs to a study of T-cell memory formation after mild COVID-19. Whole-study context: Largely donor-specific TCR clusters were found. Study findings and constraints: Memory cells collected pre-infection included some clones that later responded, suggesting cross-reactive memory joined.

The CDR3 loop spans 17 amino acids. J was trimmed by 7 bases and V by 1 base; bases with no gene match: 11. Per germline, CDR1 LGHNA and CDR2 YSLEER. TCRdb reprocessed the 5' RACE reads with MiXCR, giving one entry per CDR3 protein. The table lists a few hundred thousand distinct CDR3 sequences, approximately 16% of them singletons. This clonotype was sampled from a man between 18 and 35 years old who had mild COVID-19 (a few samples of this study predate the infection). Cell type and time point are not known. Sequencing used PBMCs or a T cell subset sorted from them (not recorded which). The chain links TRBV4-3 to TRBJ2-1; TRBD1 matches 9 bases. In nucleotides, the CDR3 is TGCGCCAGCAGCCAAGTCTCGGCGGGACAGGGTGATAATGAGCAGTTCTTC. This encodes CASSQVSAGQGDNEQFF.